These 21 T cell receptor beta chains were all obtained from the same sample, sequenced in a study of PD-L1 blockade in urothelial cancer. Time point: pretreatment peripheral blood. The protocol was immunoSEQ multiplex PCR, while the TCRdb copy is restricted to in-frame clones and leaves out a portion. The sample includes 70,000 to 85,000 clones, roughly 90% of them seen just once. The material sequenced was PBMCs, taken around atezolizumab (anti-PD-L1) treatment. The receptors originated from a man aged 65 to 79 with urothelial cancer.

The rearrangement uses TRBV9 and TRBJ2-7, with D hard to call. This CDR3 comprises 15 residues. In germline, CDR1 is SGDLS, CDR2 YYNGEE. Trimming removed 1 base from V and 0 bases from J, with 11 bases in between. The CDR3 region has the DNA TGTGCCAGCAGCGTATTACGTCGAGGCTCCTACGAGCAGTACTTC. Translated: CASSVLRRGSYEQYF.

V usage is TRBV5-5 and J usage is TRBJ1-2; TRBD1 aligns across 12 bases. The V gene end was trimmed by 2 bases and the J gene end by 2 bases; junction bases not matched to a gene: 1. The CDR3 runs 15 residues. The germline V gene has CDR1 SGHKS and CDR2 YYEKEE (reference sequence). The DNA of the CDR3 is TGTGCCAGCAGCTTAGGGACAGGGGGCAACTATGGCTACACCTTC. This codes for CASSLGTGGNYGYTF.

The chain is built from TRBV4-1 and TRBJ2-1, with 7 bases aligning to TRBD2. The J segment lost 2 bases and the V segment lost 0 bases, leaving 7 bases of the junction unmatched. In germline, CDR1 is MGHRA, CDR2 YSYEKL. CDR3 length: 17 residues. The CDR3 region is CASSQDPGGSPYNEQFF. CDR3 coding DNA: TGCGCCAGCAGCCAAGATCCCGGCGGGAGTCCCTACAATGAGCAGTTCTTC.

The V call is TRBV5-5, the J call TRBJ2-3, with 13 bases identical to TRBD2. Germline loops: CDR1 SGHKS, CDR2 YYEKEE (reference sequence). V was clipped by 3 bases and J by 2 bases; unmatched bases: 3. The CDR3 has 16 residues. As DNA, the CDR3 is TGTGCCAGCAGCTATGGACTAGCGGGGGACACAGATACGCAGTATTTT. This translates into CASSYGLAGDTDTQYF.

This rearrangement joins TRBV6-5 to TRBJ2-7; D might be TRBD2 (7 bases). The CDR3 is 14 residues long. The germline V gene encodes CDR1 MNHEY and CDR2 SVGAGI. V was clipped by 5 bases and J by 3 bases, with 14 bases between them. CDR3 sequence reads: CASSGGAKGYEQYF. The CDR3 region has the DNA TGTGCCAGCAGTGGGGGGGCTAAGGGCTACGAGCAGTACTTC.

This clone has more than one count but fewer than ten. The chain links TRBV7-2 to TRBJ2-7; D is possibly TRBD2 (5 bases). In germline, CDR1 is SGHTA, CDR2 FQGNSA. The CDR3 is 15 residues long. Trimming stripped 5 bases from V and 3 bases from J, with 17 bases between. The CDR3 reads CASSQEEARRYEQYF. CDR3 sequence (DNA): TGTGCCAGCAGCCAAGAGGAGGCCCGGCGCTACGAGCAGTACTTC.

This chain uses TRBV19 with TRBJ2-3; 12 nucleotides line up with TRBD2. The trim removed 7 bases at V and 2 bases at J, leaving 7 bases unmatched. The CDR3 is made up of 16 amino acids. Germline CDR1 and CDR2: LNHDA and SQIVND (reference sequence). The CDR3 reads CASKGRTSGNTDTQYF. CDR3 DNA: TGTGCCAGTAAGGGCCGGACTAGCGGGAACACAGATACGCAGTATTTT. Supplemented by reference TRBV19 and TRBJ2-3, the full variable domain reads DGGITQSPKYLFRKEGQNVTLSCEQNLNHDAMYWYRQDPGQGLRLIYYSQIVNDFQKGDIAEGYSVSREKKESFPLTVTSAQKNPTAFYLCASKGRTSGNTDTQYFGPGTRLTVL.

This clone was detected a few times. The rearrangement joins TRBV19 to TRBJ1-3, with D unclear. Germline CDR1 is LNHDA and CDR2 is SQIVND (reference sequence). V shed 5 bases and J shed 1 base, with 12 bases lying between them. The CDR3 is made up of 15 amino acids. This CDR3 reads CASSVPSPSGNTIYF. CDR3 nucleotide sequence: TGTGCCAGTAGTGTCCCCAGTCCTTCTGGAAACACCATATATTTT.

The chain links TRBV7-3 to TRBJ2-1, with 10 positions matching TRBD2. The CDR3 totals 16 residues. Germline CDR1 is SGHTA and CDR2 is FQGTGA. The J segment lost 5 bases and the V segment lost 6 bases, leaving 10 bases of the junction unmatched. The CDR3 sequence is CASSPIAGGGHNEQFF. The CDR3 nucleotides are TGTGCCAGCAGTCCAATAGCGGGGGGAGGCCACAATGAGCAGTTCTTC.

The chain combines TRBV18 with TRBJ2-3; weak D call: TRBD1 (6 bases). V was clipped by 2 bases and J by 1 base, with 16 bases between them. CDR3 length: 17 residues. Germline CDR1 reads KGHSH; CDR2 reads LQKENI. CDR3 in amino acids: CASSPVAGQGRTDTQYF. In nucleotides, the CDR3 is TGTGCCAGCTCACCAGTCGCAGGGCAGGGGCGCACAGATACGCAGTATTTT. Variable domain in full (rest from reference TRBV18 and TRBJ2-3): NAGVMQNPRHLVRRRGQEARLRCSPMKGHSHVYWYRQLPEEGLKFMVYLQKENIIDESGMPKERFSAEFPKEGPSILRIQQVVRGDSAAYFCASSPVAGQGRTDTQYFGPGTRLTVL.

The V call is TRBV4-1, the J call TRBJ1-4; 8 nucleotides agree with TRBD1. V shed 5 bases and J 8 bases; nucleotides not matched to a gene: 10. Germline V lookup: CDR1 MGHRA, CDR2 YSYEKL. The CDR3 contains 15 residues. This CDR3 reads CASSFPTGGGEKLFF. DNA of the CDR3: TGCGCCAGCAGCTTCCCAACAGGGGGTGGGGAAAAACTGTTTTTT.

This clone has a single count. The chain employs TRBV21-1 and TRBJ2-5; the table calls TRBD2, which could not be checked here. TRBV21-1 is classified as a pseudogene. This CDR3 contains 14 residues. CDR3 DNA sequence: TGTGCCAGCAGCCGTGCGCCCGCGGGCGAGACCCAGTACTTC. It is translated as CASSRAPAGETQYF.

On this clone itself: A clone one base away is much larger, so this may be a read error. The chain links TRBV30 to TRBJ2-1; tentatively, D is TRBD1 (6 bases). Trimming stripped 3 bases from V and 3 bases from J, with 18 bases between. Germline CDR1 and CDR2: GTSNPN and SVGIG (reference sequence). The CDR3 is made up of 16 amino acids. The CDR3: CAWSIARQVGYNEQFF. CDR3 in DNA: TGTGCCTGGAGCATCGCCCGACAGGTGGGCTACAATGAGCAGTTCTTC.

This clone has a handful of counts. The rearrangement links TRBV5-1 to TRBJ2-1; 9 bases are a match to TRBD1. Germline V gene lookup returns CDR1 SGHRS and CDR2 YFSETQ. V lost 3 bases and J lost 6; bases outside the gene matches: 7. The CDR3 covers 15 residues. The CDR3 DNA is TGCGCCAGCAGCTCCTCCGGGACAGGGTTCAATGAGCAGTTCTTC. Protein sequence: CASSSSGTGFNEQFF.

The chain has TRBV29-1 and TRBJ1-1, with 7 bases fitting TRBD1. The CDR3 spans 14 residues. J was trimmed by 5 bases and V by 7 bases; bases with no gene match: 13. CDR1 is SQVTM and CDR2 is ANQGSEA in the germline V gene. CDR3 amino acids: CSGRTGRGPTEAFF. CDR3 nucleotides: TGCAGCGGCCGGACAGGTCGGGGCCCGACTGAAGCTTTCTTT.

J is TRBJ1-1 and V is TRBV5-1, with a possible D match to TRBD1 (5 bases). The CDR3 runs 14 residues. V was trimmed by 4 bases and J by 1 base, leaving 11 bases between them. Germline V gene sequence: CDR1 SGHRS, CDR2 YFSETQ. The CDR3 region has the DNA TGCGCCAGCAGCCCGACCCAGGGGAACACTGAAGCTTTCTTT. It is translated as CASSPTQGNTEAFF.

The chain links TRBV10-3 to TRBJ1-2; a possible D gene is TRBD1 (5 bases). This CDR3 comprises 14 residues. Trimming stripped 5 bases from V and 4 bases from J, with 14 bases between. Germline V CDR1 and CDR2: ENHRY, SYGVKD. CDR3 amino acids: CAISPPGWSYGYTF. For the CDR3, the DNA is TGTGCCATCAGTCCCCCAGGGTGGAGCTATGGCTACACCTTC.

This sequence joins TRBV11-2 and TRBJ2-3, with 9 positions matching TRBD1. V lost 7 bases and J lost 3; bases outside the gene matches: 8. The germline V gene encodes CDR1 SGHAT and CDR2 FQNNGV. This CDR3 comprises 15 residues. CDR3 in DNA: TGTGCCAGCACCGACAGGGGGTCAGGGACAGATACGCAGTATTTT. This encodes CASTDRGSGTDTQYF. Looking up the rest from reference TRBV11-2 and TRBJ2-3 gives the full variable domain: EAGVAQSPRYKIIEKRQSVAFWCNPISGHATLYWYQQILGQGPKLLIQFQNNGVVDDSQLPKDRFSAERLKGVDSTLKIQPAKLEDSAVYLCASTDRGSGTDTQYFGPGTRLTVL.

The chain carries TRBV5-1 and TRBJ2-3, with 8 bases lining up with TRBD2. Trimming took 3 bases from V and 3 from J; bases not matched to a gene: 6. CDR1 SGHRS and CDR2 YFSETQ come from the germline V gene. The CDR3 extends over 15 amino acids. The CDR3 region has the DNA TGCGCCAGCAGCTACGAGAGCGGGAGAACAGATACGCAGTATTTT. Translation gives CASSYESGRTDTQYF. The full variable domain, in which reference TRBV5-1 and TRBJ2-3 provide the parts outside the CDR3, is KAGVTQTPRYLIKTRGQQVTLSCSPISGHRSVSWYQQTPGQGLQFLFEYFSETQRNKGNFPGRFSGRQFSNSRSEMNVSTLELGDSALYLCASSYESGRTDTQYFGPGTRLTVL.

This clone was detected once. The chain couples TRBV28 to TRBJ2-3; tentative D call: TRBD1 (7 bases). Germline CDR1 MDHEN, CDR2 SYDVKM. The germline V and J ends were trimmed by 2 bases and 6 bases, with 18 bases remaining between them. The CDR3 contains 16 residues. In DNA, the CDR3 is TGTGCCAGCAGTTTAGGAGGGGGCGCGTTAACTGATACGCAGTATTTT. It is translated as CASSLGGGALTDTQYF.

This sequence joins TRBV29-1 and TRBJ2-3; weak D call: TRBD1 (6 bases). The germline V gene has CDR1 SQVTM and CDR2 ANQGSEA. Trimming removed 4 bases at V and 4 bases at J, with 15 bases between. The CDR3 sequence is 14 residues long. CDR3 loop: CSVGRQGLADTQYF. The CDR3 DNA reads as TGCAGCGTTGGACGGCAGGGGTTAGCAGATACGCAGTATTTT.